The present entry profiles one T cell receptor (beta chain) with its context. Its antigen is undetermined. Sequencing was performed with immunoSEQ multiplex PCR; in TCRdb, only in-frame clones are kept and a portion is missing. Of approximately 85,000 clones listed, more than 85% are singletons. This record belongs to a study of graft-versus-host responses after intestinal transplantation. The wider study: The recipients all started with anti-thymocyte globulin induction and then took tacrolimus and steroids for roughly three years.

This CDR3 is 19 amino acids long. General study results and limits: Allografts of patients with graft-donor T cell macrochimerism showed high graft-versus-host to host-versus-graft clone ratios.

This receptor was identified in a human donor who was the organ donor for an intestinal transplant. The input for sequencing was unstimulated CD8+ T cells sorted from spleen or lymph node cells, taken before transplant. This chain links TRBV21-1 with TRBJ1-3. TRBV21-1 is a pseudogene locus. CDR3 nucleotides: TGTGCCAGCAGCGAAAACCCCACCCAACCCCTGAGCTCTGGAAACACCATATATTTT. Translated: CASSENPTQPLSSGNTIYF.